The 2 T cell receptor beta chains presented below share a single source sample, sequenced in a study of shared clonotypes between healthy human individuals. TCRdb's copy holds only in-frame clones and misses some; the assay was immunoSEQ multiplex PCR. This table has about 95,000 clones, 65% to 70% appearing once. The specimen sequenced was memory CD8+ T cells sorted from blood. Subset described: CD45RO+ cells pooled with CCR7-negative TemRA cells. These receptors all come from a man aged 25-45 years in good health.

V gene TRBV7-9 combines with J gene TRBJ1-1, with D perhaps TRBD1 (6 bases). Trimming cost V 8 bases and J 4 bases, with 14 bases left between them. The CDR3 is 13 residues long. CDR1 is SEHNR and CDR2 is FQNEAQ in the germline V gene (reference sequence). The CDR3 coding sequence is TGTGCCAGCGTCCTAACACAGGGCACTGAAGCTTTCTTT. It yields the protein CASVLTQGTEAFF.

The chain is built from TRBV7-9 and TRBJ1-1, with D unresolved. Germline V gene sequence: CDR1 SEHNR, CDR2 FQNEAQ (reference sequence). Between the trimmed V and J ends, which lost 3 bases and 3 bases, there was a span of 8 bases. There are 13 residues in the CDR3. The CDR3 nucleotides read TGTGCCAGCAGCTTTAATAGTGACACTGAAGCTTTCTTT. As protein: CASSFNSDTEAFF.